Here is one T cell receptor beta chain with its context. Its antigen is not identified. V dropped 5 bases and J dropped 0; count of bases not matched to a gene: 10. The CDR3 loop spans 17 amino acids. Germline V gene sequence: CDR1 SGHVS, CDR2 FQNEAQ. One heparinised draw, averaging about 0.11 L, was taken per donor. Investigators reverse transcribed all isolated RNA, so they sequenced expressed TCRB transcripts. Sequencing used immunoSEQ multiplex PCR; TCRdb keeps in-frame clones, though not all of them. This sample yields approximately 60,000 clones, of which approximately 59% are seen a single time; about 2.2% belongs to the top ten. This sample was included in a study of beta chain features in type 1 diabetes. Whole-study findings and limits: Moderate but significant shortening of TCRB CDR3s was recorded in all four CD4+ subsets from Type 1 diabetes patients. The VDJ junctions of type 1 diabetes patients carried fewer insertions and more deletions. Whatever favoring of shorter templates PCR might show would apply equally to patients and controls.

V gene TRBV7-8 combines with J gene TRBJ1-5; TRBD1 agrees at 7 bases. This receptor was taken from a woman younger than 35 in good health. The source material was Tregs from blood. DNA of the CDR3: TGTGCCAGCAGCGAGGGACAGTTGGGGTATAGCAATCAGCCCCAGCATTTT. This gives the protein CASSEGQLGYSNQPQHF.